This T cell receptor beta chain emerged from a study of OX40 agonist ivuxolimab in advanced cancers. Study as a whole: Patients receiving dose escalation had hepatocellular carcinoma, melanoma, renal cell or head and neck cancer. A male proportion of about 86% was recorded, with mean age about 62 years and range about 20 to 79. Findings and caveats of the study: Dosing at 0.1 to 3.0 mg/kg was accompanied by clonal expansion of CD4+ and CD8+ blood T cells by week 6. CD4+ T cells averaged fewer expanded clones than CD8+ T cells.

Profiling relied on immunoSEQ multiplex PCR, and the TCRdb table lists in-frame clones only, not all of them. In the table there are 35,000 to 40,000 clones, about 88% of which are singletons. This CDR3 has 14 amino acids. Germline-derived CDR1 and CDR2 are SGHVS and FNYEAQ. V lost 0 bases and J 6 bases, leaving 12 bases between the germline ends. As for this clone: Its specificity is unknown.

This clonotype originated in an adult with an advanced solid tumor such as melanoma, head and neck, liver or kidney cancer. The V gene is TRBV7-6, the J gene TRBJ2-7; a possible D gene is TRBD2 (7 bases). The sample was CD4+ or CD8+ T cells sorted from blood, taken in a trial of the OX40 agonist ivuxolimab. CDR3 protein: CASSLAGGGGEQYF. CDR3 in DNA: TGTGCCAGCAGCTTAGCGGGAGGGGGAGGCGAGCAGTACTTC.